The present T cell receptor (beta chain) was sequenced within a study of early T cells in non-severe SARS-CoV-2 infection. As for the study in general: Bulk RNA from unsorted whole blood was sequenced; chains were unpaired.

The sample holds many counts of this clonotype. Germline V gene sequence: CDR1 DFQATT, CDR2 SNEGSKA (reference sequence). This CDR3 contains 10 residues. The V end was cut by 3 bases, the J end by 5 bases, with 4 bases between. Separate cDNA molecules each had unique molecular identifiers attached to them. TCRdb fed the 5' RACE reads into MiXCR, producing one record per CDR3 protein. The sample lists tens of thousands of distinct CDR3 sequences, about 13% occurring once. The sample consisted of whole blood. This sequence was found in an adult who was a healthcare worker with PCR-confirmed SARS-CoV-2 infection or an uninfected control (not recorded which). V usage is TRBV20-1 and J usage is TRBJ1-2; the D is unclear. CDR3 sequence reads: CSASNYGYTF. CDR3 coding DNA: TGCAGTGCTAGTAATTATGGCTACACCTTC.